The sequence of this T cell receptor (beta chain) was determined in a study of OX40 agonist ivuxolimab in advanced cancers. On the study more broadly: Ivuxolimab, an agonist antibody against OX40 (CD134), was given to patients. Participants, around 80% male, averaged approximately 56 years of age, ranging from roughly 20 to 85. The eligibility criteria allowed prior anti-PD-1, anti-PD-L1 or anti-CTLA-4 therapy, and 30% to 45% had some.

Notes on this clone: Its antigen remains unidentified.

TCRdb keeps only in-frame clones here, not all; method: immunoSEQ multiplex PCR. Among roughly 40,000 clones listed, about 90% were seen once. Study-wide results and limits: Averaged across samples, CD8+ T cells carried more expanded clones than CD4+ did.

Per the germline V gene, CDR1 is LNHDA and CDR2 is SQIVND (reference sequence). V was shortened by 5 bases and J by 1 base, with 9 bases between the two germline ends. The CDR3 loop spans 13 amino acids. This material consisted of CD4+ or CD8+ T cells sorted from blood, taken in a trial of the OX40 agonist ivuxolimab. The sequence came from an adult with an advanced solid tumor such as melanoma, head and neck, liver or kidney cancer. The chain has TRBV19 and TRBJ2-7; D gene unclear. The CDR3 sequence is CASSPGRSYEQYF. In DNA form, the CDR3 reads TGTGCCAGTAGTCCCGGACGGTCCTACGAGCAGTACTTC.